This is a list of T cell receptor beta chains from one sample in a study of shared clonotypes between healthy human individuals. Measured with immunoSEQ multiplex PCR; TCRdb has only the in-frame clones, and not every one. The sample consists of around 510,000 clones, about 96% of them appearing once. The specimen sequenced was naive CD4+ T cells sorted from blood. These receptor sequences come from a woman under 40 in good health. Each CDR3 is given with its conserved first and last residue. The order of the fields is J gene, D gene, clone size, V gene, CDR3 protein, CDR3 DNA. The D gene is left open where the match is weak. Where a row states a size, it is once, few, many or the class of an expanded clone; other rows omit it.

TRBJ2-7	-	-	TRBV18	CASSPSSYEQYF	TGTGCCAGCTCTCCTTCTTCCTACGAGCAGTACTTC
TRBJ2-5	-	-	TRBV7-9	CASSLVAEETQYF	TGTGCCAGCAGCTTAGTTGCGGAAGAGACCCAGTACTTC
TRBJ2-7	TRBD2	-	TRBV14	CASSQEARLAGGPLSYEQYF	TGTGCCAGCAGCCAAGAAGCGAGGCTAGCGGGAGGCCCTCTCTCCTACGAGCAGTACTTC
TRBJ1-4	-	-	TRBV4-1	CASSQQNEKLFF	TGCGCCAGCAGCCAACAGAATGAAAAACTGTTTTTT
TRBJ2-3	TRBD2	-	TRBV4-2	CASSQEESGNTDTQYF	TGTGCCAGCAGCCAAGAAGAAAGCGGGAACACAGATACGCAGTATTTT
TRBJ1-1	TRBD1	-	TRBV28	CASSLVGTGWSNTEAFF	TGTGCCAGCAGCCTCGTGGGGACAGGGTGGTCGAACACTGAAGCTTTCTTT
TRBJ2-1	TRBD2	-	TRBV6-1	CASSVTSGKGEQFF	TGTGCCAGCAGTGTAACTAGCGGGAAGGGTGAGCAGTTCTTC
TRBJ2-5	-	-	TRBV13	CASSLGYRQETQYF	TGTGCCAGCAGCTTAGGTTACAGGCAAGAGACCCAGTACTTC
TRBJ2-7	TRBD2	-	TRBV4-2	CASSPGLGTEQYF	TGTGCCAGCAGCCCGGGACTAGGGACCGAGCAGTACTTC
TRBJ2-7	-	-	TRBV11-1	CASSLDRVHEQYF	TGTGCCAGCAGCTTGGATAGGGTCCACGAGCAGTACTTC
TRBJ2-2	TRBD2	-	TRBV28	CASRPGLAGAGELFF	TGTGCCAGCAGGCCGGGACTAGCGGGAGCCGGGGAGCTGTTTTTT
TRBJ2-7	TRBD1	once	TRBV10-3	CAISEPLDRGHGEQYF	TGTGCCATCAGTGAACCATTGGACAGGGGGCATGGTGAGCAGTACTTC
TRBJ1-1	-	once	TRBV6-5	CASSYDRGRNTEAFF	TGTGCCAGCAGTTACGATAGGGGCAGGAACACTGAAGCTTTCTTT
TRBJ1-4	-	-	TRBV28	CASSLEGEEKLFF	TGTGCCAGCAGTTTAGAGGGTGAGGAAAAACTGTTTTTT
TRBJ2-7	TRBD2	few	TRBV18	CASSPLSSGINEQYF	TGTGCCAGCTCACCATTGTCTAGCGGGATAAACGAGCAGTACTTC
TRBJ1-5	-	-	TRBV27	CASSFLNQPQHF	TGTGCCAGCAGTTTTCTGAATCAGCCCCAGCATTTT
TRBJ1-2	-	-	TRBV7-9	CASSLALGGLLDGYTF	TGTGCCAGCAGCTTAGCCCTGGGGGGGCTGTTGGATGGCTACACCTTC
TRBJ2-3	TRBD1	once	TRBV5-1	CASSSDRGTDTQYF	TGCGCCAGCAGCTCGGACAGGGGCACAGATACGCAGTATTTT
TRBJ2-7	-	once	TRBV28	CASSVTRDSYEQYF	TGTGCCAGCAGTGTTACCCGGGACTCCTACGAGCAGTACTTC
TRBJ2-2	-	-	TRBV30	CAWIRARTGELFF	TGTGCCTGGATCCGGGCACGCACCGGGGAGCTGTTTTTT
TRBJ1-2	-	-	TRBV5-1	CASSSGKRDGYTF	TGCGCCAGCAGCTCAGGGAAGAGGGATGGCTACACCTTC
TRBJ2-7	TRBD2	-	TRBV14	CASSPGLGAGTSWYEQYF	TGTGCCAGCAGCCCCGGATTAGGGGCCGGGACTAGCTGGTACGAGCAGTACTTC
TRBJ2-7	TRBD2	-	TRBV30	CAWSVASGSEQYF	TGTGCCTGGAGTGTGGCTAGCGGGAGCGAGCAGTACTTC
TRBJ2-7	-	-	TRBV5-4	CASSFSYGLSYEQYF	TGTGCCAGCAGCTTTAGTTACGGTCTCTCCTACGAGCAGTACTTC
TRBJ2-5	TRBD2	-	TRBV19	CASSMGREGRRETQYF	TGTGCCAGTAGTATGGGGCGGGAGGGCCGGCGGGAGACCCAGTACTTC
TRBJ2-7	-	-	TRBV6-1	CASSEAGPYEQYF	TGTGCCAGCAGTGAAGCCGGCCCGTACGAGCAGTACTTC
TRBJ1-2	-	-	TRBV7-9	CASSDSGRDGYTF	TGTGCCAGCAGCGACTCGGGACGGGATGGCTACACCTTC
TRBJ2-2	-	once	TRBV5-8	CASSPRGRPNTGELFF	TGTGCCAGCAGCCCAAGGGGCCGTCCGAACACCGGGGAGCTGTTTTTT
TRBJ2-3	TRBD2	-	TRBV7-9	CASSFGLAGVNPRADTQYF	TGTGCCAGCAGCTTCGGTCTAGCGGGAGTAAATCCCCGGGCAGATACGCAGTATTTT
TRBJ1-1	-	-	TRBV28	CASSPAAYTEAFF	TGTGCCAGCAGCCCCGCGGCCTACACTGAAGCTTTCTTT
TRBJ1-1	TRBD1	-	TRBV19	CASSSLAQGDTEAFF	TGTGCCAGTAGTAGTCTAGCCCAGGGGGACACTGAAGCTTTCTTT
TRBJ1-5	-	-	TRBV5-6	CASSLTGRVDQPQHF	TGTGCCAGCAGCTTAACAGGGCGGGTAGATCAGCCCCAGCATTTT
TRBJ1-2	-	-	TRBV7-1	CASSFARVGNGYTF	TGTGCCAGCAGCTTCGCCAGGGTCGGTAACGGCTACACCTTC
TRBJ2-3	TRBD1	-	TRBV5-1	CASSRGQESTDTQYF	TGCGCCAGCAGCCGTGGACAGGAATCCACAGATACGCAGTATTTT
TRBJ2-5	TRBD1	-	TRBV14	CASSQYRDRGRETQYF	TGTGCCAGCAGCCAGTACCGGGACAGGGGCCGAGAGACCCAGTACTTC
TRBJ1-2	TRBD1	-	TRBV29-1	CSVEGGTGGMSGYTF	TGCAGCGTTGAAGGCGGGACAGGGGGAATGAGTGGCTACACCTTC
TRBJ2-2	-	-	TRBV11-3	CASSSWGSGELFF	TGTGCCAGCAGCTCCTGGGGTTCGGGGGAGCTGTTTTTT
TRBJ2-1	TRBD1	-	TRBV28	CASSLWGQGAWDEQFF	TGTGCCAGCAGTTTATGGGGACAGGGGGCGTGGGATGAGCAGTTCTTC
TRBJ2-1	-	-	TRBV19	CASSRRTAGLGEQFF	TGTGCCAGTAGTAGAAGAACCGCGGGGTTAGGGGAGCAGTTCTTC
TRBJ2-1	TRBD2	-	TRBV27	CASSPPLSSGTPYNEQFF	TGTGCCAGCAGTCCCCCCCTTTCTAGCGGGACGCCTTACAATGAGCAGTTCTTC
TRBJ1-1	-	-	TRBV29-1	CSVEATDMNTEAFF	TGCAGCGTTGAAGCGACAGATATGAACACTGAAGCTTTCTTT
TRBJ2-5	-	-	TRBV7-6	CASSYSTETQYF	TGTGCCAGCAGCTACAGCACGGAGACCCAGTACTTC
TRBJ2-7	TRBD2	-	TRBV7-2	CASRAGTSEYEQYF	TGTGCCAGCAGGGCCGGGACTAGCGAATACGAGCAGTACTTC
TRBJ2-1	TRBD2	-	TRBV9	CASSVGGLADNEQFF	TGTGCCAGCAGCGTAGGGGGACTAGCGGACAATGAGCAGTTCTTC
TRBJ2-3	-	-	TRBV7-9	CASSLGETSTDTQYF	TGTGCCAGCAGCTTAGGGGAAACTAGCACAGATACGCAGTATTTT
TRBJ2-7	TRBD2	-	TRBV18	CASSPLGGSGSYEQYF	TGTGCCAGCTCACCGCTGGGCGGGAGTGGGTCCTACGAGCAGTACTTC
TRBJ2-7	-	once	TRBV5-1	CASSLAGRDGAYEQYF	TGCGCCAGCAGCTTGGCCGGACGGGACGGAGCCTACGAGCAGTACTTC
TRBJ1-5	-	-	TRBV28	CASSFRGKPQHF	TGTGCCAGCAGTTTTCGAGGGAAGCCCCAGCATTTT
TRBJ1-1	-	-	TRBV10-3	CAISSGGGVTEAFF	TGTGCCATCAGTTCAGGCGGAGGGGTCACTGAAGCTTTCTTT
TRBJ2-7	TRBD2	-	TRBV2	CASSDASGIYEQYF	TGTGCCAGCAGTGACGCTAGCGGGATCTACGAGCAGTACTTC
TRBJ2-7	-	once	TRBV5-6	CASSLDGLSSYEQYF	TGTGCCAGCAGCTTGGACGGCCTGAGCTCCTACGAGCAGTACTTC
TRBJ2-3	-	-	TRBV7-6	CASSLGGPADTQYF	TGTGCCAGCAGCTTAGGGGGGCCGGCCGATACGCAGTATTTT
TRBJ1-4	TRBD1	once	TRBV6-5	CASSYSSRGREKLFF	TGTGCCAGCAGTTACTCCTCCAGGGGGCGCGAAAAACTGTTTTTT
TRBJ2-5	-	-	TRBV29-1	CSVEDHPRQRGTQYF	TGCAGCGTTGAAGATCACCCTCGGCAAAGAGGGACCCAGTACTTC
TRBJ2-5	TRBD2	-	TRBV28	CATSRGGNRETQYF	TGTGCCACGTCTCGGGGGGGGAACAGGGAGACCCAGTACTTC
TRBJ2-7	TRBD1	-	TRBV19	CASSLGDRGREQYF	TGTGCCAGTAGTTTGGGAGACAGGGGTCGGGAGCAGTACTTC